This T cell receptor beta chain was retrieved from a study of T cell responses to AZD1222 COVID-19 vaccine. Per germline, CDR1 GTSNPN and CDR2 SVGIG (reference sequence). The CDR3 has 14 amino acids. Trimming stripped 1 base from V and 4 bases from J, with 13 bases between. Only in-frame clones appear in the TCRdb table, and some are missing; sequencing was by immunoSEQ multiplex PCR. The data show 75,000 to 100,000 clones, over 75% seen once. This receptor was taken from an adult in good health. The chain is built from TRBV30 and TRBJ1-2, with D hard to call. This specimen consisted of peripheral blood, obtained on day 0 of AZD1222 vaccination. The CDR3 region is CAWSADGGSYGYTF. The CDR3 DNA is TGTGCCTGGAGTGCGGACGGTGGGAGCTATGGCTACACCTTC.